The sequence of this T cell receptor (beta chain) was determined in a study of blood T cell repertoires in COVID-19. Whole-study context: The study drew acute and convalescent COVID-19 samples from the United States, Italy and Spain. Sample material is recorded as cDNA or gDNA derived from T cells, B-cell-depleted T cells, or PBMCs.

Libraries were prepared by immunoSEQ multiplex PCR; TCRdb keeps only in-frame clonotypes and omits some of them. The sample yields 250,000 to 300,000 clones, roughly 92% seen once. Seattle researchers signed up patients amid active infection and tracked them longitudinally. Deletions cut 0 bases from V and 5 bases from J, with 12 bases between. Looked up from germline, CDR1 is SGHRS and CDR2 is YFSETQ. There are 14 residues in the CDR3. Material for sequencing was peripheral blood. V gene TRBV5-1 combines with J gene TRBJ2-7; possible D gene TRBD2, 5 bases. The origin of this receptor is a woman in her 30s with COVID-19, enrolled during active disease. The CDR3 reads CASSLVGESNEQYF. The CDR3, as DNA: TGCGCCAGCAGCTTGGTGGGAGAATCTAACGAGCAGTACTTC.